The present entry profiles one TCR beta chain with its context. Its antigen is not known. CDR3 size: 15 residues. Germline V gene lookup returns CDR1 SEHNR and CDR2 FQNEAQ (reference sequence). The germline V and J ends were trimmed by 1 base and 4 bases, with 13 bases remaining between them. The sample comes from a study of cytomegalovirus exposure and HLA in healthy donors. Study as a whole: Earlier findings included roughly 100 million unique TCR beta sequences obtained from about 179 million T cells. Points from the study as a whole: Several of the most significant clusters appeared linked to common viral pathogens, based on a later analysis. In a later analysis, productive TCRs from donors in an Asian-associated ancestry cluster reportedly carried fewer N-insertions than the cohort mean.

The PCR made use of 60 Vbeta and 13 Jbeta primers. Here immunoSEQ multiplex PCR was the method, and the copy in TCRdb shows in-frame clones only, minus some. This sample's table has tens of thousands of clones. The chain carries TRBV7-9 and TRBJ1-2; possibly TRBD1 for D (6 bases). The sequencing sample was made of PBMCs. The receptor was isolated from a woman between 40 and 50 years old in good health and CMV-seronegative. CDR3 amino acids: CASSLGQGIGYGYTF. The DNA of the CDR3 is TGTGCCAGCAGCTTAGGGCAGGGGATCGGCTATGGCTACACCTTC.